A selection of T cell receptor beta chains follows, all from one sample in a study of breast tumors, draining lymph nodes, adjacent tissues. TCRdb re-derived calls from the multiplex PCR reads in MiXCR, one entry per CDR3 protein. The data hold 85,000 to 130,000 distinct CDR3 sequences, with more than 30% observed a single time. Sample: axillary lymph node tissue. These receptors were obtained from a female donor with breast cancer. Some clones in this sample may be carry-over from other donors' samples. Both conserved end residues are part of each CDR3. The D gene is left open where the match is weak. For some rows the clone size is stated as once, few or many, or as a class when expanded; others skip it.

V	length	D	size	J	CDR3	DNA
TRBV6-5	15	.	many	TRBJ2-7	CASSYSRGPAYEQYF	TGTGCCAGCAGTTACTCAAGGGGACCAGCCTACGAGCAGTACTTC
TRBV20-1	12	.	many	TRBJ2-5	CSASGGKETQYF	TGCAGTGCTAGTGGTGGGAAAGAGACCCAGTACTTC
TRBV24-1	17	.	.	TRBJ2-3	CATSDSREGVDTDTQYF	TGTGCCACCAGTGATTCCCGAGAGGGAGTGGACACAGATACGCAGTATTTT
TRBV7-9	15	TRBD2	many	TRBJ2-1	CASSLLAGGGAEQFF	TGTGCCAGCAGCTTACTAGCGGGAGGAGGAGCTGAGCAGTTCTTC
TRBV15	15	TRBD1	many	TRBJ1-2	CATSILTGQGSGYTF	TGTGCCACCAGCATCTTAACCGGACAGGGGAGTGGCTACACCTTC
TRBV29-1	15	TRBD1	many	TRBJ2-1	CSVGRQGAGGNEQFF	TGCAGCGTAGGCAGACAGGGGGCTGGCGGTAATGAGCAGTTCTTC
TRBV29-1	14	.	.	TRBJ2-1	CSVGTLLSYNEQFF	TGCAGCGTTGGGACTTTATTATCCTACAATGAGCAGTTCTTC
TRBV20-1	15	TRBD1	.	TRBJ2-7	CSAEGQGTFTYEQYF	TGCAGTGCTGAAGGACAGGGGACTTTCACGTACGAGCAGTACTTC
TRBV12-3/TRBV12-4	14	.	many	TRBJ2-1	CASSLGAAVDEQFF	TGTGCCAGCAGTTTAGGAGCCGCCGTGGATGAGCAGTTCTTC
TRBV7-3	16	TRBD2	many	TRBJ2-2	CASSLRLAGGAGELFF	TGTGCCAGCAGCTTACGTCTAGCGGGGGGAGCCGGGGAGCTGTTTTTT
TRBV14	15	.	.	TRBJ1-6	CASSQARTSNSPLHF	TGTGCCAGCAGCCAAGCGCGGACTTCAAATTCACCCCTCCACTTT
TRBV4-2	15	TRBD1	many	TRBJ1-4	CASSQEGQGNGKLFF	TGTGCCAGCAGCCAAGAGGGACAGGGAAACGGGAAACTGTTTTTT
TRBV20-1	13	.	many	TRBJ2-3	CSASSVFTDTQYF	TGCAGTGCTAGTTCAGTCTTCACAGATACGCAGTATTTT
TRBV12-3/TRBV12-4	13	.	.	TRBJ1-5	CAGSGQNNQPQHF	TGTGCCGGCAGTGGCCAGAACAATCAGCCCCAGCATTTT
TRBV7-8	14	.	many	TRBJ1-2	CASSLGAVNYGYTF	TGTGCCAGCAGCTTAGGGGCAGTTAACTATGGCTACACCTTC
TRBV9	16	TRBD1	many	TRBJ2-7	CASSVRSGQGFHEQYF	TGTGCCAGCAGCGTCCGATCTGGACAGGGGTTCCACGAGCAGTACTTC
TRBV19	11	.	many	TRBJ1-2	CASNGAYGYTF	TGTGCCAGTAATGGTGCCTATGGCTACACCTTC
TRBV20-1	17	TRBD2	.	TRBJ2-1	CSATGLAGGTLHNEQFF	TGCAGTGCTACGGGACTAGCGGGGGGCACTCTCCACAATGAGCAGTTCTTC
TRBV11-2	14	.	many	TRBJ2-7	CASSLQGRYYEQYF	TGTGCCAGCAGCTTACAGGGGCGGTATTACGAGCAGTACTTC
TRBV18	13	.	.	TRBJ2-1	CASSPDGYNEQFF	TGTGCCAGCTCACCAGACGGTTACAATGAGCAGTTCTTC
TRBV7-6	16	TRBD2	.	TRBJ2-7	CASSPQPTGGSYEQYF	TGTGCCAGCAGCCCTCAACCGACGGGAGGGTCCTACGAGCAGTACTTC
TRBV20-1	13	.	many	TRBJ1-6	CSAREYTDSPLHF	TGCAGTGCTAGAGAATATACAGATTCACCCCTCCACTTT
TRBV6-6	16	.	many	TRBJ1-3	CASSLRPTASGNTIYF	TGTGCCAGCAGCTTACGGCCGACGGCCTCTGGAAACACCATATATTTT
TRBV7-2	15	.	many	TRBJ2-2	CASSTDLGNTGELFF	TGTGCCAGCAGCACCGACCTGGGGAACACCGGGGAGCTGTTTTTT
TRBV20-1	22	TRBD2	many	TRBJ2-1	CSARREFGTSGSTLSSYNEQFF	TGCAGTGCTAGAAGAGAATTCGGGACTAGCGGGAGTACCCTCAGCTCCTACAATGAGCAGTTCTTC
TRBV4-1	14	.	many	TRBJ2-7	CASSQGPYPYEQYF	TGCGCCAGCAGCCAAGGACCCTACCCCTACGAGCAGTACTTC
TRBV6-1	13	TRBD1	many	TRBJ1-2	CASSAGTGTGYTF	TGTGCCAGCAGTGCCGGGACAGGGACCGGCTACACCTTC
TRBV10-3	12	.	.	TRBJ1-3	CASRGGKNTIYF	TGTGCCAGCCGAGGGGGGAAAAACACCATATATTTT
TRBV9	12	.	many	TRBJ2-7	CASSGKGREQYF	TGTGCCAGCAGCGGGAAGGGTCGCGAGCAGTACTTC
TRBV7-9	16	TRBD2	many	TRBJ2-3	CASSPDKTSEKDTQYF	TGTGCCAGCAGCCCCGATAAGACTAGCGAGAAAGATACGCAGTATTTT
TRBV10-1	15	TRBD1	many	TRBJ2-3	CASRNGTGIIDTQYF	TGCGCCAGCAGAAACGGGACAGGGATTATAGATACGCAGTATTTT
TRBV28	14	TRBD2	many	TRBJ2-7	CASSLGLAGYEQYF	TGTGCCAGCAGTTTAGGTCTAGCGGGATACGAGCAGTACTTC
TRBV5-6	14	.	once	TRBJ2-7	CASSLFGIRYEQYF	TGTGCCAGCAGCTTGTTCGGGATCCGTTACGAGCAGTACTTC
TRBV4-1	16	.	.	TRBJ2-7	CASSRVGNHWGYEQYF	TGCGCCAGCAGCCGAGTGGGGAACCATTGGGGCTACGAGCAGTACTTC
TRBV11-2	16	TRBD2	many	TRBJ2-7	CASSLARTGGPYEQYF	TGTGCCAGCAGCCTGGCGCGTACGGGGGGACCTTACGAGCAGTACTTC
TRBV28	17	TRBD1	.	TRBJ1-5	CASSFIGRGQRNQPQHF	TGTGCCAGCAGTTTTATAGGAAGGGGACAGAGAAATCAGCCCCAGCATTTT
TRBV11-2	15	.	.	TRBJ2-7	CASNLGAGPSYEQYF	TGTGCCAGCAACTTAGGGGCAGGACCCTCCTACGAGCAGTACTTC
TRBV2	14	TRBD1	many	TRBJ1-4	CASRTGTGGEKLFF	TGTGCCAGCAGGACCGGGACAGGGGGTGAAAAACTGTTTTTT
TRBV4-3	15	.	many	TRBJ1-3	CASSQEAGAGNTIYF	TGCGCCAGCAGCCAAGAGGCGGGAGCTGGAAACACCATATATTTT
TRBV5-5	20	TRBD2	many	TRBJ2-1	CASSLELAGVSVSSYNEQFF	TGTGCCAGCAGCTTGGAACTAGCGGGAGTTTCTGTCAGCTCCTACAATGAGCAGTTCTTC
TRBV10-3	12	.	many	TRBJ2-7	CAISMDSNEQYF	TGTGCCATCAGTATGGACAGCAACGAGCAGTACTTC
TRBV9	15	.	many	TRBJ2-7	CASSRGGGPTYEQYF	TGTGCCAGCAGCCGAGGTGGGGGCCCCACCTACGAGCAGTACTTC
TRBV7-9	14	.	.	TRBJ2-5	CASSKDREGQPQYF	TGTGCCAGCAGCAAGGACAGGGAGGGTCAGCCCCAGTACTTC
TRBV20-1	13	TRBD1	.	TRBJ2-7	CSAPRDRSYEQYF	TGCAGTGCCCCGAGGGACAGGAGCTACGAGCAGTACTTC
TRBV20-1	15	.	.	TRBJ2-5	CSAPPRGNPQETQYF	TGCAGTGCTCCTCCCCGGGGGAATCCCCAAGAGACCCAGTACTTC
TRBV6-1	15	.	many	TRBJ2-7	CAAYPTGSLTGEQYF	TGTGCCGCGTACCCCACGGGCTCCCTAACGGGCGAGCAGTACTTC
TRBV7-9	16	TRBD2	many	TRBJ2-3	CASSLGLAGVFDTQYF	TGTGCCAGCAGCTTAGGCCTAGCGGGAGTATTTGATACGCAGTATTTT
TRBV13	14	.	many	TRBJ2-7	CASSPKWTAGEQYF	TGTGCCAGCAGCCCAAAATGGACTGCCGGGGAGCAGTACTTC
TRBV24-1	17	.	many	TRBJ2-3	CATSAWAGTESTDTQYF	TGTGCCACCAGTGCCTGGGCCGGGACGGAGTCCACAGATACGCAGTATTTT
TRBV19	17	.	many	TRBJ1-5	CASSIEYRSHFNQPQHF	TGTGCCAGTAGTATAGAGTACAGGTCCCACTTCAATCAGCCCCAGCATTTT
TRBV5-1	13	.	many	TRBJ1-5	CASSLGVLQPQHF	TGCGCCAGCAGCTTGGGGGTTCTTCAGCCCCAGCATTTT
TRBV7-9	15	.	many	TRBJ2-2	CASSLVEGLSGELFF	TGTGCCAGCAGCTTAGTTGAAGGACTAAGCGGGGAGCTGTTTTTT
TRBV30	11	.	many	TRBJ2-7	CAWGRGHEQYF	TGTGCCTGGGGCCGGGGGCACGAGCAGTACTTC
TRBV27	17	.	many	TRBJ2-7	CASSLSPTQARIYEQYF	TGTGCCAGCAGTTTAAGCCCGACGCAGGCGCGGATCTACGAGCAGTACTTC
TRBV7-9	16	TRBD2	many	TRBJ2-3	CASSFASGSRTDTQYF	TGTGCCAGCAGCTTTGCTAGCGGGAGTCGCACAGATACGCAGTATTTT